The clone carrying this TCR beta chain was counted ten times or more. The sample comes from a study of blood T cell repertoires in COVID-19. In the study overall: Some COVID-19 samples were acute and others convalescent; all came from the United States, Italy and Spain.

Measured with immunoSEQ multiplex PCR; TCRdb has only the in-frame clones, and not every one. The table lists about 200,000 clones, over 80% of them singletons. Trimming shortened V by 5 bases and J by 4 bases, and 20 bases separated the two germline ends. The germline gives CDR1 LGHNA, CDR2 YSLEER. CDR3 length: 16 amino acids. Patients of the Seattle cohort, enrolled during active infection, were followed longitudinally. The rearrangement uses TRBV4-3 and TRBJ2-5; tentative D call: TRBD2 (6 bases). The sample taken for sequencing was peripheral blood. This receptor was identified in a woman aged 55-70 years with COVID-19, enrolled during active disease. CDR3 nucleotide sequence: TGCGCCAGCAGCGCCCTCGGGGGTTCGGTGGGAGAGACCCAGTACTTC. Residues: CASSALGGSVGETQYF.